The rows below give T cell receptor beta chains drawn from one sample of a study of T-cell memory formation after mild COVID-19. TCRdb re-called the 5' RACE reads through MiXCR, storing one row per CDR3 protein. The sample records some 160,000 distinct CDR3 sequences, roughly 30% being singletons. The sample consisted of PBMCs or a T cell subset sorted from them (not recorded which). The receptors stem from an adult woman who had mild COVID-19 (a few samples of this study predate the infection). Cell type and time point are not known. CDR3s include the opening cysteine and the closing phenylalanine or tryptophan. A D gene is named only where the DNA matches it firmly. Clone size is given for some rows only: seen once, a few or many times, or a class if the clone is expanded.

TRBV12-3/TRBV12-4	TRBJ2-1	.	few	TGTGCCAGCAGTCCAGCGTCCGGATACAATGAGCAGTTCTTC	CASSPASGYNEQFF
TRBV7-8	TRBJ1-1	TRBD1	.	TGTGCCAGCAGCTCCCGACAGGGCCCCCTGAACACTGAAGCTTTCTTT	CASSSRQGPLNTEAFF
TRBV6-5	TRBJ2-3	TRBD1	.	TGTGCCAGCGGACTACAGGGGGCTAGGACAGATACGCAGTATTTT	CASGLQGARTDTQYF
TRBV12-3/TRBV12-4	TRBJ2-7	TRBD2	.	TGTGCCAGCAAGCGACTAGCGGATGAGAGCTCCTACGAGCAGTACTTC	CASKRLADESSYEQYF
TRBV5-1	TRBJ2-1	TRBD2	.	TGCGCCAGCAGCTTTCTCCAGCGCACGACTAGCGGGAGTGGCAATGAGCAGTTCTTC	CASSFLQRTTSGSGNEQFF
TRBV15	TRBJ2-1	.	.	TGTGCCACCAGCAGAGACGGAAACTACAATGAGCAGTTCTTC	CATSRDGNYNEQFF
TRBV5-6	TRBJ2-5	TRBD1	.	TGTGCCAGCAGCTGGGACAGGGGGGAGACCCAGTACTTC	CASSWDRGETQYF
TRBV12-3/TRBV12-4	TRBJ2-7	.	.	TGTGCCAGCAGTATAGGAGCCGAGCAGTACTTC	CASSIGAEQYF
TRBV25-1	TRBJ2-7	.	few	TGTGCCAGCGGCCCCCTGTTTGAGCAGTACTTC	CASGPLFEQYF
TRBV29-1	TRBJ2-3	.	.	TGCAGCGTTGAAAGCGATTGGGGCACAGATACGCAGTATTTT	CSVESDWGTDTQYF
TRBV4-3	TRBJ2-5	.	.	TGCGCCAGCAGCCAAGATTATCTGCGGTCGGGCCGGGAGACCCAGTACTTC	CASSQDYLRSGRETQYF
TRBV7-6	TRBJ2-7	TRBD2	.	TGTGCCAGCACCACCGGGACTAGCGGGATCGGGCAGTACTTC	CASTTGTSGIGQYF
TRBV6-5	TRBJ2-2	.	few	TGTGCCAGCAGCACTACTACCCTGAACACCGGGGAGCTGTTTTTT	CASSTTTLNTGELFF
TRBV29-1	TRBJ2-3	.	.	TGCAGCGTTGACGCAGGAGCAGATACGCAGTATTTT	CSVDAGADTQYF
TRBV4-1	TRBJ2-3	.	.	TGCGCCAGCAGCCAAGAGAAAGTGAGCACAGATACGCAGTATTTT	CASSQEKVSTDTQYF
TRBV18	TRBJ1-5	TRBD1	few	TGTGCCAGCTCACCTCGGACAGGGGAAAATCAGCCCCAGCATTTT	CASSPRTGENQPQHF
TRBV19	TRBJ1-1	TRBD1	.	TGTGCCAGTAGTATCGGACAGGGGGGGGACACTGAAGCTTTCTTT	CASSIGQGGDTEAFF
TRBV3-1	TRBJ2-3	.	few	TGTGCCAGCAGCCACAATGGACTACTCACAGATACGCAGTATTTT	CASSHNGLLTDTQYF
TRBV5-1	TRBJ2-6	.	once	TGCGCCAGCAGGGTCGAACGGGGCGGCTACTCTGGGGCCAACGTCCTGACTTTC	CASRVERGGYSGANVLTF
TRBV11-2	TRBJ1-1	TRBD1	.	TGTGCCAGCAACTTTAACGCCGGGACAGGGATGAACACTGAAGCTTTCTTT	CASNFNAGTGMNTEAFF
TRBV7-8	TRBJ1-6	TRBD1	few	TGTGCCAGCAGCTTAAGGGACAGGAGCTCCTATAATTCACCCCTCCACTTT	CASSLRDRSSYNSPLHF
TRBV12-3/TRBV12-4	TRBJ2-1	TRBD1	.	TGTGCCAGCAGTCTGAACGGACAGGAGTACAATGAGCAGTTCTTC	CASSLNGQEYNEQFF